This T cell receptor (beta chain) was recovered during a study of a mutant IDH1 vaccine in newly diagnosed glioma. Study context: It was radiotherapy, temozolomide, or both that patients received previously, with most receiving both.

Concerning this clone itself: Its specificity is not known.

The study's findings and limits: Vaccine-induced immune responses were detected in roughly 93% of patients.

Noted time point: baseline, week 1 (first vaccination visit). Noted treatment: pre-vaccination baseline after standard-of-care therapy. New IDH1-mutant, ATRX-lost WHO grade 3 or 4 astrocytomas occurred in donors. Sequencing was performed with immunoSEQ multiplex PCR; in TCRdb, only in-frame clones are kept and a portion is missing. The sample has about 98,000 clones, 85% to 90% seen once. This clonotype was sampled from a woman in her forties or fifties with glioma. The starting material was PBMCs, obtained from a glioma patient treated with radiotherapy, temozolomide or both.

The CDR3 spells CASSEYGRSGELFF. The DNA of the CDR3 is TGTGCCAGCAGTGAATACGGTCGAAGTGGGGAGCTGTTTTTT. The rearrangement links TRBV6-5 to TRBJ2-2, with D hard to call. V lost 5 bases and J lost 8, with 15 bases in between. The CDR3 totals 14 residues. CDR1 is MNHEY, CDR2 SVGAGI, per germline.